A single sample gave rise to the 27 T cell receptor beta chains below, sequenced in a study of T cell responses to AZD1222 COVID-19 vaccine. Some clones are missing from TCRdb's copy, which holds only in-frame ones; the method was immunoSEQ multiplex PCR. The table lists 100,000 to 120,000 clones, 81% of them singletons. The starting material was peripheral blood, obtained on day 0 of AZD1222 vaccination. The receptors originated from an adult in good health.

This sequence joins TRBV7-8 and TRBJ2-5; D may be TRBD1 (5 bases). This CDR3 is built from 13 residues. Germline lookup yields CDR1 SGHVS and CDR2 FQNEAQ. Trimming stripped 5 bases from V and 1 base from J, with 8 bases between. CDR3 DNA: TGTGCCAGCAGCCGCGACAGCCAAGAGACCCAGTACTTC. Translated: CASSRDSQETQYF.

The V gene is TRBV7-2, the J gene TRBJ1-2; D remains ambiguous. V dropped 1 base and J dropped 3 bases, with 12 bases sitting between them. This CDR3 is built from 15 residues. Germline V gene lookup returns CDR1 SGHTA and CDR2 FQGNSA. This CDR3 is CASSLETSSYYGYTF. The DNA for the CDR3 is TGTGCCAGCAGCTTAGAGACTTCGAGCTACTATGGCTACACCTTC.

The V and J genes are TRBV7-6 and TRBJ2-7; D might be TRBD2 (7 bases). V lost 8 bases and J 5 bases, leaving 19 bases between the germline ends. Germline V gene data show CDR1 as SGHVS and CDR2 as FNYEAQ. The CDR3 contains 14 residues. CDR3 DNA: TGTGCCAGCGCTCTCGGGCAGGGGAGGGACGAGCAGTACTTC. Translation gives CASALGQGRDEQYF.

This chain connects TRBV5-6 to TRBJ2-3; D call uncertain. CDR1 is SGHDT, CDR2 YYEEEE, per germline. V was shortened by 4 bases and J by 3 bases, with 21 bases between the two germline ends. The CDR3 spans 17 residues. The CDR3 sequence is CASSPKTPRGRTDTQYF. The DNA of the CDR3 is TGTGCCAGCAGCCCGAAGACTCCCCGCGGAAGAACAGATACGCAGTATTTT.

CDR3 sequence (DNA): TGTGCCAGCATTGGGACAGGGGGCTTCCCAGATACGCAGTATTTT. This codes for CASIGTGGFPDTQYF. The chain links TRBV28 to TRBJ2-3, with 12 bases that match TRBD1. The CDR3 covers 15 residues. The germline V gene encodes CDR1 MDHEN and CDR2 SYDVKM. The trim removed 7 bases at V and 4 bases at J, leaving 6 bases unmatched.

For the CDR3, the DNA is TGTGCCAGCACCCCGAGGGACAGCTCCTACAATGAGCAGTTCTTC. As protein: CASTPRDSSYNEQFF. The chain uses TRBV9 and TRBJ2-1; 7 bases map to TRBD1. The CDR3 sequence is 15 residues long. Germline CDR1 and CDR2: SGDLS and YYNGEE. Unmatched junction bases numbered 6, after V lost 6 bases and J lost 0 bases.

V is TRBV27 and J is TRBJ1-1, with 7 bases fitting TRBD1. The V segment lost 3 bases and the J segment 3 bases; nucleotides outside the gene matches: 7. The CDR3 runs 15 residues. Germline V gives CDR1 MNHEY, CDR2 SMNVEV (reference sequence). The CDR3 reads CASSFQTGLDTEAFF. Written as DNA, the CDR3 is TGTGCCAGCAGTTTCCAGACAGGGTTGGACACTGAAGCTTTCTTT.

The chain joins TRBV7-2 to TRBJ1-3, with D uncertain. Germline V lookup: CDR1 SGHTA, CDR2 FQGNSA. V was clipped by 6 bases and J by 8 bases, with 17 bases between them. The CDR3 length is 14 residues. Here the CDR3 reads CASRRDQLKDTIYF. CDR3 sequence (DNA): TGTGCCAGCAGAAGGGATCAACTTAAGGACACCATATATTTT.

The J gene is TRBJ1-1, the V gene TRBV20-1; tentative D call: TRBD1 (5 bases). Trimming left V 1 base short and J 10 bases short, with 10 bases between. The germline V gene has CDR1 DFQATT and CDR2 SNEGSKA (reference sequence). This CDR3 region has 11 residues. In DNA, the CDR3 is TGCAGTGCTAGAGGTGCCAGGGCAGCTTTCTTT. Translating gives CSARGARAAFF.

The V gene is TRBV5-1, the J gene TRBJ1-1, with 8 bases that match TRBD1. CDR1 and CDR2 (germline): SGHRS, YFSETQ. V trimming: 4 bases; J trimming: 9 bases; junction bases outside the gene matches: 14. This CDR3 spans 15 amino acids. This chain's CDR3 is CASSGDPGTGYKAFF. CDR3 DNA: TGCGCCAGCAGCGGGGACCCCGGGACAGGATATAAAGCTTTCTTT.

The rearrangement links TRBV28 to TRBJ1-1; D remains ambiguous. The CDR3 is 16 residues long. The V gene lost 6 bases and the J gene lost 0 bases, with 17 bases spanning the gap. Germline CDR1 reads MDHEN; CDR2 reads SYDVKM. The CDR3 sequence is CASRTASQSMNTEAFF. The CDR3 DNA sequence: TGTGCCAGCAGGACGGCCTCACAGTCCATGAACACTGAAGCTTTCTTT.

The V gene is TRBV7-2, the J gene TRBJ2-6; a possible D gene is TRBD2 (5 bases). The CDR3 totals 14 residues. Germline CDR1 reads SGHTA; CDR2 reads FQGNSA. V gave up 5 bases and J gave up 0 bases, with 5 bases separating them. DNA of the CDR3: TGTGCCAGCAGCCGGGACTCTGGGGCCAACGTCCTGACTTTC. Translated: CASSRDSGANVLTF.

This sequence joins TRBV6-2 or TRBV6-3 and TRBJ1-2, with D uncertain. This CDR3 is 13 amino acids long. Looked up from germline, CDR1 is MNHEY and CDR2 is SVGEGT. The V end lost 2 bases, the J end lost 4 bases, and 8 bases lay between the germline ends. The CDR3 DNA follows: TGTGCCAGCAGTTACCCACGGAGCTATGGCTACACCTTC. Its translation is CASSYPRSYGYTF.

V gene TRBV19 combines with J gene TRBJ2-3; D may be TRBD2 (6 bases). Germline CDR1 and CDR2: LNHDA and SQIVND (reference sequence). The CDR3 spans 16 residues. V shed 1 base and J shed 2 bases, with 13 bases lying between them. The chain's CDR3 is CASSIAGSGHTDTQYF. As DNA, the CDR3 is TGTGCCAGTAGTATAGCCGGTAGCGGACACACAGATACGCAGTATTTT.

J is TRBJ1-2 and V is TRBV6-1; 7 nucleotides line up with TRBD1. CDR1 is MNHNS, CDR2 SASEGT, per germline. This CDR3 spans 15 amino acids. The J segment lost 3 bases and the V segment lost 1 base, leaving 5 bases of the junction unmatched. CDR3 in amino acids: CASSEVWGTDYGYTF. The CDR3 nucleotides read TGTGCCAGCAGTGAAGTTTGGGGGACAGACTATGGCTACACCTTC.

V and J are TRBV5-4 and TRBJ2-5, with D unresolved. Germline V gene lookup returns CDR1 SGHNT and CDR2 YYREEE (reference sequence). This CDR3 has 13 residues. V was shortened by 4 bases and J by 5 bases, with 12 bases between the two germline ends. The CDR3: CASSRNYAETQYF. The DNA of the CDR3 is TGTGCCAGCAGCAGGAACTATGCGGAGACCCAGTACTTC. Together with reference TRBV5-4 and TRBJ2-5, the CDR3 gives the full variable domain: ETGVTQSPTHLIKTRGQQVTLRCSSQSGHNTVSWYQQALGQGPQFIFQYYREEENGRGNFPPRFSGLQFPNYSSELNVNALELDDSALYLCASSRNYAETQYFGPGTRLLVL.

For this clone: One junction end disagrees with the germline gene, perhaps due to a read error. V gene TRBV9 combines with J gene TRBJ2-2; D is perhaps TRBD2 (5 bases). The CDR3 has 15 amino acids. Per germline, CDR1 SGDLS and CDR2 YYNGEE. CDR3 coding DNA: TGTGCCAGCAACGTAGCGCGAACGAACACCGGGGAGCTGTTTTTT. Residues: CASNVARTNTGELFF.

The genes are TRBV19 and TRBJ1-4; TRBD1 aligns across 9 bases. The CDR3 contains 18 residues. J was trimmed by 2 bases and V by 5 bases; bases with no gene match: 12. CDR1 and CDR2 from the germline V gene are LNHDA and SQIVND (reference sequence). CDR3 nucleotide sequence: TGTGCCAGTAGTCCCCGATACACAGGGGGCGCGACTAATGAAAAACTGTTTTTT. Protein: CASSPRYTGGATNEKLFF. The full variable domain, with the rest looked up from reference TRBV19 and TRBJ1-4, is DGGITQSPKYLFRKEGQNVTLSCEQNLNHDAMYWYRQDPGQGLRLIYYSQIVNDFQKGDIAEGYSVSREKKESFPLTVTSAQKNPTAFYLCASSPRYTGGATNEKLFFGSGTQLSVL.

DNA for the CDR3: TGTGCCAGTAGTATAGGAACCATAACCTTGGGAGGCAATCAGCCCCAGCATTTT. It codes for CASSIGTITLGGNQPQHF. This chain uses TRBV19 with TRBJ1-5; D call uncertain. CDR1 and CDR2 from the germline V gene are LNHDA and SQIVND (reference sequence). The V end was cut by 1 base, the J end by 2 bases, with 18 bases between. The CDR3 sequence is 18 residues long.

The chain has TRBV7-3 and TRBJ2-7; tentative D call: TRBD2 (6 bases). This CDR3 contains 14 residues. The germline V gene encodes CDR1 SGHTA and CDR2 FQGTGA. V lost 2 bases and J 2 bases, leaving 10 bases between the germline ends. The CDR3 is CASSLLGGPYEQYF. The DNA of the CDR3 is TGTGCCAGCAGCTTATTGGGGGGTCCCTACGAGCAGTACTTC.

The CDR3 spells CASKLDRDNQPQHF. CDR3 nucleotides: TGTGCCAGCAAATTGGACAGAGACAATCAGCCCCAGCATTTT. This chain joins TRBV28 and TRBJ1-5; D possibly corresponds to TRBD1 (6 bases). The CDR3 extends over 14 amino acids. Germline V gene lookup returns CDR1 MDHEN and CDR2 SYDVKM. Deletions cut 7 bases from V and 3 bases from J, with 13 bases between.

CDR3 amino acids: CASSIGDISTNEKLFF. Here the CDR3 DNA reads TGTGCCAGTAGTATAGGGGACATTTCAACTAATGAAAAACTGTTTTTT. The chain uses TRBV19 and TRBJ1-4; D perhaps matches TRBD1 (6 bases). The germline V gene encodes CDR1 LNHDA and CDR2 SQIVND (reference sequence). The CDR3 loop spans 16 amino acids. V was trimmed by 1 base and J by 0 bases, leaving 9 bases between them.

V gene TRBV6-5 combines with J gene TRBJ1-4; the match to TRBD1 covers 10 bases. This CDR3 contains 14 residues. In germline, CDR1 is MNHEY, CDR2 SVGAGI. After removal of 6 bases from V and 6 bases from J, the junction contained 4 bases not matched to a gene. In DNA form, the CDR3 reads TGTGCCAGCAGCCTGACAGGGGGCGATGAAAAACTGTTTTTT. Protein product: CASSLTGGDEKLFF.

The chain combines TRBV5-4 with TRBJ2-7; no clear D gene. The V end lost 4 bases, the J end lost 5 bases, and 16 bases lay between the germline ends. Germline lookup yields CDR1 SGHNT and CDR2 YYREEE (reference sequence). This CDR3 region has 14 residues. The CDR3 DNA sequence: TGTGCCAGCAGCCGTCCGGGTTACGATGACGAGCAGTACTTC. This translates into CASSRPGYDDEQYF.

This chain uses TRBV28 with TRBJ2-1; TRBD2 matches 12 bases. Germline V CDR1 and CDR2: MDHEN, SYDVKM. The CDR3 is 17 amino acids. The trim removed 6 bases at V and 12 bases at J, leaving 18 bases unmatched. CDR3: CASSLRWTSGAKTGQFF. CDR3 sequence (DNA): TGTGCCAGCAGCCTCAGGTGGACTAGCGGGGCTAAAACGGGGCAGTTCTTC.

The gene calls are TRBV3-1 (or the pseudogene TRBV3-2) and TRBJ2-3; TRBD2 matches at 9 bases. CDR1 and CDR2 from the germline V gene are LGHDT and YNNKEL (reference sequence). J was trimmed by 7 bases and V by 1 base; bases with no gene match: 9. The CDR3 has 16 amino acids. The CDR3 loop reads CASSQGLADFGHTQYF. Written as DNA, the CDR3 is TGTGCCAGCAGCCAAGGACTAGCGGATTTTGGTCATACGCAGTATTTT.

CDR3 in DNA: TGCGCCGGGAGACAGGACGACAACTATGGCTACACCTTC. Amino acids: CAGRQDDNYGYTF. This chain joins TRBV5-1 and TRBJ1-2; possibly TRBD1 for D (6 bases). Trimming left V 10 bases short and J 2 bases short, with 15 bases between. In germline, CDR1 is SGHRS, CDR2 YFSETQ. The CDR3 covers 13 residues.